The 21 T cell receptor beta chains given below trace back to one sample, sequenced in a study of blood T cell repertoires in COVID-19. Produced via immunoSEQ multiplex PCR; TCRdb's table is partial and in-frame only. This repertoire shows under 200,000 clones, roughly 81% found once; its top ten account for around 2.9%. Specimen: peripheral blood. These receptors were taken from a woman aged 80 or over with COVID-19, enrolled during active disease.

This clone was counted once. The gene calls are TRBV5-4 and TRBJ2-3; D might be TRBD1 (5 bases). Trimming removed 5 bases from V and 0 bases from J, with 16 bases in between. This CDR3 contains 16 residues. The V gene's germline CDR1 is SGHNT and CDR2 YYREEE (reference sequence). Written as DNA, the CDR3 is TGTGCCAGCAGGCCCAACAGACAGATAAGCACAGATACGCAGTATTTT. It yields the protein CASRPNRQISTDTQYF. Using reference TRBV5-4 and TRBJ2-3 for the parts outside the CDR3, the full variable domain is ETGVTQSPTHLIKTRGQQVTLRCSSQSGHNTVSWYQQALGQGPQFIFQYYREEENGRGNFPPRFSGLQFPNYSSELNVNALELDDSALYLCASRPNRQISTDTQYFGPGTRLTVL.

The chain combines TRBV25-1 with TRBJ2-7, with TRBD1 matching over 7 bases. The CDR3 runs to 14 residues. Trimming cost V 5 bases and J 5 bases; bases outside gene matches: 9. Germline CDR1 reads MGHDK; CDR2 reads SYGVNS. As DNA, the CDR3 is TGTGCCAGCAGTCCCATCCGGGACAGTCACGAGCAGTACTTC. This gives the protein CASSPIRDSHEQYF.

The chain employs TRBV19 and TRBJ1-1, with D perhaps TRBD1 (5 bases). This CDR3 has 15 amino acids. The V gene's germline CDR1 is LNHDA and CDR2 SQIVND (reference sequence). V was cut by 2 bases and J by 4 bases, with 14 bases left in between. The CDR3 nucleotides read TGTGCCAGTAGTATAAAGAGATTGGGGGGCACTGAAGCTTTCTTT. Translating it yields CASSIKRLGGTEAFF.

DNA for the CDR3: TGTGCCAGCAGCCTAGGACTATCATTAGATACGCAGTATTTT. Protein product: CASSLGLSLDTQYF. This rearrangement joins TRBV7-6 to TRBJ2-3; the D gene is possibly TRBD2 (6 bases). The germline gives CDR1 SGHVS, CDR2 FNYEAQ. V gave up 5 bases and J gave up 5 bases, with 14 bases separating them. This CDR3 is 14 amino acids long.

The table lists this clone with a few counts. V and J are TRBV2 and TRBJ2-1; D is undetermined. Germline V lookup: CDR1 SNHLY, CDR2 FYNNEI. The V gene lost 2 bases and the J gene lost 4 bases, with 12 bases spanning the gap. CDR3 size: 15 residues. CDR3 DNA sequence: TGTGCCAGCAGTGAAATTCTAGGTTTATACAATGAGCAGTTCTTC. Residues: CASSEILGLYNEQFF.

The chain combines TRBV30 with TRBJ1-2; no reliable D call. Germline CDR1 and CDR2: GTSNPN and SVGIG (reference sequence). This CDR3 is 14 amino acids long. The ends were cut back, 0 bases at V and 6 bases at J, with 14 bases in the middle. CDR3 region: CAWSVLSGLDGYTF. The CDR3, as DNA: TGTGCCTGGAGTGTACTGTCAGGTTTAGATGGCTACACCTTC.

This clone was counted a few times. The gene calls are TRBV24-1 and TRBJ1-5, with D uncertain. Germline V gene lookup returns CDR1 KGHDR and CDR2 SFDVKD. CDR3 length: 16 amino acids. Trimming took off 1 base at V and 2 bases at J, with 11 bases between the two ends. Written as DNA, the CDR3 is TGTGCCACCAGTGATTTAGTGCAGGAAGGCAATCAGCCCCAGCATTTT. It specifies CATSDLVQEGNQPQHF.

The chain carries TRBV19 and TRBJ2-4; 9 positions agree with TRBD1. After removal of 4 bases from V and 2 bases from J, the junction contained 12 bases not matched to a gene. Germline CDR1 and CDR2: LNHDA and SQIVND (reference sequence). This CDR3 has 18 residues. CDR3 bases: TGTGCCAGTAGTACCTCATACAGGGGGCGCGAGTCCAAAAACATTCAGTACTTC. It is translated as CASSTSYRGRESKNIQYF.

The chain carries TRBV29-1 and TRBJ2-5; 10 nucleotides line up with TRBD2. CDR3 length: 14 residues. Germline CDR1 is SQVTM and CDR2 is ANQGSEA. V lost 2 bases to trimming and J lost 5 bases; unmatched junction nucleotides: 5. The CDR3: CSVESGLALETQYF. The CDR3 DNA reads as TGCAGCGTTGAATCGGGACTAGCGTTGGAGACCCAGTACTTC.

Here the CDR3 reads CASSPKNYPAGGAGELFF. The CDR3 nucleotides are TGTGCCAGCTCACCGAAGAACTATCCAGCGGGAGGGGCCGGGGAGCTGTTTTTT. This sequence joins TRBV18 and TRBJ2-2; 10 nucleotides align to TRBD2. The J segment lost 6 bases and the V segment lost 3 bases, leaving 13 bases of the junction unmatched. This CDR3 has 18 residues. The V gene's germline CDR1 is KGHSH and CDR2 LQKENI.

This chain uses TRBV5-4 with TRBJ2-3, with D unclear. Germline CDR1 reads SGHNT; CDR2 reads YYREEE (reference sequence). The CDR3 runs 14 residues. V was trimmed by 6 bases and J by 2 bases, leaving 13 bases between them. The CDR3 DNA sequence: TGTGCCAGCAACCTAGGCCTACACACAGATACGCAGTATTTT. Translated, it gives CASNLGLHTDTQYF. Drawing the rest from reference TRBV5-4 and TRBJ2-3, the complete variable domain is ETGVTQSPTHLIKTRGQQVTLRCSSQSGHNTVSWYQQALGQGPQFIFQYYREEENGRGNFPPRFSGLQFPNYSSELNVNALELDDSALYLCASNLGLHTDTQYFGPGTRLTVL.

This sequence joins TRBV3-1 (or the pseudogene TRBV3-2) and TRBJ2-5; perhaps TRBD2 as D (6 bases). CDR1 and CDR2 from the germline V gene are LGHDT and YNNKEL (reference sequence). This CDR3 comprises 14 residues. V shed 3 bases and J shed 5 bases, with 13 bases lying between them. The CDR3 sequence: CASSQTSLEETQYF. DNA for the CDR3: TGTGCCAGCAGCCAGACTAGTTTAGAGGAGACCCAGTACTTC.

This clone was seen a few times. This chain joins TRBV11-2 and TRBJ1-2; no definite D call. V gave up 5 bases and J gave up 7 bases, with 14 bases separating them. The CDR3 is 13 residues long. From germline, CDR1 is SGHAT and CDR2 FQNNGV. The CDR3 reads CASSRAGPGGYTF. As DNA, the CDR3 is TGTGCCAGCAGCCGGGCGGGTCCGGGTGGCTACACCTTC.

The CDR3 region is CASSPGIGEGEQYF. The CDR3 nucleotides read TGTGCCAGCTCACCCGGGATAGGGGAGGGCGAGCAGTACTTC. The chain couples TRBV18 to TRBJ2-7; 7 bases are shared with TRBD2. The CDR3 runs 14 residues. Germline V lookup: CDR1 KGHSH, CDR2 LQKENI. J was trimmed by 6 bases and V by 3 bases; bases with no gene match: 8.

The chain combines TRBV3-1 (or the pseudogene TRBV3-2) with TRBJ1-6; D remains ambiguous. The CDR3 sequence is 16 residues long. In germline, CDR1 is LGHDT, CDR2 YNNKEL (reference sequence). V was clipped by 4 bases and J by 9 bases, with 19 bases between them. In DNA form, the CDR3 reads TGTGCCAGCAGCCTCGGCCATACGGGGAGTGGTTCACCCCTCCACTTT. Its translation: CASSLGHTGSGSPLHF.

V is TRBV5-1 and J is TRBJ2-5, with TRBD1 matching over 10 bases. The V gene's germline CDR1 is SGHRS and CDR2 YFSETQ. The V and J ends lost 4 bases and 5 bases, in that order; junction bases with no gene match: 8. The CDR3 is 15 amino acids. CDR3 in amino acids: CASSVRQGAGETQYF. In nucleotides, the CDR3 is TGCGCCAGCAGCGTCAGACAGGGGGCGGGGGAGACCCAGTACTTC.

The chain couples TRBV28 to TRBJ2-7; 7 bases align to TRBD1. Per germline, CDR1 MDHEN and CDR2 SYDVKM. V was clipped by 2 bases and J by 2 bases; unmatched bases: 9. The CDR3 covers 16 residues. As DNA, the CDR3 is TGTGCCAGCAGTTTACGAGGACCGACAGGGACCTACGAGCAGTACTTC. It translates to CASSLRGPTGTYEQYF.

This clone was picked up a small number of times. The chain recombines TRBV2 with TRBJ2-4; 10 positions agree with TRBD2. Per germline, CDR1 SNHLY and CDR2 FYNNEI. With 1 base clipped from V and 9 bases from J, the junction kept 6 bases outside the gene matches. CDR3 size: 15 residues. CDR3: CASSEDSGGIGIQYF. DNA of the CDR3: TGTGCCAGCAGTGAAGATAGCGGGGGGATTGGCATTCAGTACTTC.

The gene calls are TRBV29-1 and TRBJ2-3, with 10 bases that match TRBD2. In germline, CDR1 is SQVTM, CDR2 ANQGSEA. CDR3 size: 14 residues. J was trimmed by 1 base and V by 4 bases; bases with no gene match: 2. The CDR3: CSVVGLAGTDTQYF. In DNA form, the CDR3 reads TGCAGCGTTGTTGGACTAGCGGGCACAGATACGCAGTATTTT.

The chain employs TRBV5-1 and TRBJ1-2; D is undetermined. This CDR3 is built from 14 residues. Trimming pared 0 bases from V and 2 bases from J, leaving 8 bases between. Germline CDR1 and CDR2: SGHRS and YFSETQ. The CDR3 DNA sequence: TGCGCCAGCAGCTTGGAATCCGTAAACTATGGCTACACCTTC. Its translation: CASSLESVNYGYTF.

This clone was seen a few times. The chain has TRBV7-6 and TRBJ1-3; weak D call: TRBD1 (5 bases). The CDR3 length is 14 residues. CDR1 and CDR2 from the germline V gene are SGHVS and FNYEAQ. Between the trimmed V and J ends, which lost 2 bases and 6 bases, there was a span of 11 bases. The CDR3 bases are TGTGCCAGCAGCTTATCACGGGGGTCAAACACCATATATTTT. Its protein is CASSLSRGSNTIYF.